These T cell receptor beta chains were read from a single sample in a study of T cells in localized non-small cell lung cancer. The table came from immunoSEQ multiplex PCR; TCRdb's copy has only in-frame clones and leaves some out. Among around 29,000 clones listed, less than 95% were seen once. The specimen was peripheral blood, collected before any cancer treatment. All receptors derive from a woman between 40 and 69 years old with stage I lung adenocarcinoma. Both conserved end residues are part of each CDR3. Fields, in order: clone size, D gene, J gene, V gene, CDR3 DNA, CDR3 protein. A D gene is named only where the DNA matches it firmly. Expanded clones get a size class; other rows say once, few or many, or leave the size out.

clone size: .; D gene: TRBD2; J gene: TRBJ2-3; V gene: TRBV28; CDR3 DNA: TGTGCCAGCAGGTCGGGGGGGGCCGCAGATACGCAGTATTTT; CDR3 protein: CASRSGGAADTQYF
clone size: .; D gene: TRBD1; J gene: TRBJ1-1; V gene: TRBV29-1; CDR3 DNA: TGCAGCGTACGACAGGGTATGAACACTGAAGCTTTCTTT; CDR3 protein: CSVRQGMNTEAFF
clone size: once; D gene: .; J gene: TRBJ2-4; V gene: TRBV7-2; CDR3 DNA: TGTGCCAGCAGCTTAGTTAGCCGGGACGGAAGAGCCAAAAACATTCAGTACTTC; CDR3 protein: CASSLVSRDGRAKNIQYF
clone size: .; D gene: .; J gene: TRBJ1-4; V gene: TRBV5-1; CDR3 DNA: TGCGCCAGCAGCTTGGAAGGGGGTCCACATAATAATGAAAAACTGTTTTTT; CDR3 protein: CASSLEGGPHNNEKLFF
clone size: .; D gene: .; J gene: TRBJ2-2; V gene: TRBV5-1; CDR3 DNA: TGCGCCAGCAGCTTGGCCTCTACCAGCGGAACCGGGGAGCTGTTTTTT; CDR3 protein: CASSLASTSGTGELFF
clone size: .; D gene: .; J gene: TRBJ1-5; V gene: TRBV19; CDR3 DNA: TGTGCCAGTAGTATTATGGTATCTCAGCCCCAGCATTTT; CDR3 protein: CASSIMVSQPQHF
clone size: .; D gene: .; J gene: TRBJ2-1; V gene: TRBV7-6; CDR3 DNA: TGTGCCAGCAGCTTAGGGGCACGCTCAAACAATGAGCAGTTCTTC; CDR3 protein: CASSLGARSNNEQFF
clone size: .; D gene: TRBD1; J gene: TRBJ1-4; V gene: TRBV28; CDR3 DNA: TGTGCCAGCAGTGTCGGGACAGGGGGCAGGGAAAAACTGTTTTTT; CDR3 protein: CASSVGTGGREKLFF
clone size: .; D gene: TRBD2; J gene: TRBJ2-7; V gene: TRBV9; CDR3 DNA: TGTGCCAGCAGCGTAGAAGCGGGAGGGAACGAGCAGTACTTC; CDR3 protein: CASSVEAGGNEQYF
clone size: once; D gene: .; J gene: TRBJ2-7; V gene: TRBV30; CDR3 DNA: TGTGCCTGGAGGCGTCCGGACACCCGGGCGGAGCAGTACTTC; CDR3 protein: CAWRRPDTRAEQYF
clone size: once; D gene: TRBD2; J gene: TRBJ2-1; V gene: TRBV11-3; CDR3 DNA: TGTGCCAGCAGCTCCGGAGTAGCGGGGGCCTACAATGAGCAGTTCTTC; CDR3 protein: CASSSGVAGAYNEQFF
clone size: .; D gene: TRBD1; J gene: TRBJ2-6; V gene: TRBV2; CDR3 DNA: TGTGCCAGCAGACAACAGGGGCTTGGGGCCAACGTCCTGACTTTC; CDR3 protein: CASRQQGLGANVLTF
clone size: .; D gene: .; J gene: TRBJ1-2; V gene: TRBV7-6; CDR3 DNA: TGTGCCAGCAGCTTAGCCTCAGGGTTGGGCTACACCTTC; CDR3 protein: CASSLASGLGYTF
clone size: .; D gene: .; J gene: TRBJ2-3; V gene: TRBV27; CDR3 DNA: TGTGCCAGCAGTGGACAGCTTAGCACAGATACGCAGTATTTT; CDR3 protein: CASSGQLSTDTQYF
clone size: .; D gene: TRBD2; J gene: TRBJ2-7; V gene: TRBV19; CDR3 DNA: TGTGCCAGCACTCCCGGGAGCGGGAGAAATTCGGTGCAGTACTTC; CDR3 protein: CASTPGSGRNSVQYF
clone size: .; D gene: .; J gene: TRBJ2-3; V gene: TRBV21-1; CDR3 DNA: TGTGCCAGCATCAAAAGGGGGGACAGGTGCACAGATACGCAGTATTTT; CDR3 protein: CASIKRGDRCTDTQYF
clone size: once; D gene: .; J gene: TRBJ1-2; V gene: TRBV5-4; CDR3 DNA: TGTGCCAGCAGCTTGGGAGGGACTAACTATGGCTACACCTTC; CDR3 protein: CASSLGGTNYGYTF
clone size: .; D gene: TRBD2; J gene: TRBJ2-7; V gene: TRBV9; CDR3 DNA: TGTGCCAGCAGCGTAGGGGACGGACTAGCGGCTCCCTACGAGCAGTACTTC; CDR3 protein: CASSVGDGLAAPYEQYF
clone size: .; D gene: .; J gene: TRBJ1-2; V gene: TRBV28; CDR3 DNA: TGTGCCAGCAGTCTGGACGGACATGGCTACACCTTC; CDR3 protein: CASSLDGHGYTF
clone size: .; D gene: .; J gene: TRBJ1-1; V gene: TRBV6-4; CDR3 DNA: TGTGCCAGCAGTGACTCGGAAGGAACTGAAGCTTTCTTT; CDR3 protein: CASSDSEGTEAFF
clone size: .; D gene: TRBD1; J gene: TRBJ1-2; V gene: TRBV4-3; CDR3 DNA: TGCGCCAGCAGCCCCAAAGGAACAGGGGTTAACTATGGCTACACCTTC; CDR3 protein: CASSPKGTGVNYGYTF
clone size: .; D gene: .; J gene: TRBJ1-1; V gene: TRBV5-5; CDR3 DNA: TGTGCCAGCAGCCAAGTTAGGGGCGCTGAAGCTTTCTTT; CDR3 protein: CASSQVRGAEAFF
clone size: .; D gene: .; J gene: TRBJ2-1; V gene: TRBV5-1; CDR3 DNA: TGCGCCAGCAGCTCCTACGGGGGCCTCTACAATGAGCAGTTCTTC; CDR3 protein: CASSSYGGLYNEQFF
clone size: .; D gene: .; J gene: TRBJ2-6; V gene: TRBV6-6; CDR3 DNA: TGTGCCAGCAGTTACCCCTCTGGGGCCAACGTCCTGACTTTC; CDR3 protein: CASSYPSGANVLTF
clone size: .; D gene: TRBD1; J gene: TRBJ1-5; V gene: TRBV19; CDR3 DNA: TGTGCCAGTAGTAACGACAGGGGGGATAATCAGCCCCAGCATTTT; CDR3 protein: CASSNDRGDNQPQHF
clone size: .; D gene: TRBD1; J gene: TRBJ1-2; V gene: TRBV5-5; CDR3 DNA: TGTGCCAGCAGCTTGGCCATAATTGGACAGGGACTCTATGGCTACACCTTC; CDR3 protein: CASSLAIIGQGLYGYTF
clone size: .; D gene: TRBD2; J gene: TRBJ2-1; V gene: TRBV12-5; CDR3 DNA: TGTGCTAGTGGTTTGCCCGGGACTAGCGGGAGTCACGGGGGTGAGCAGTTCTTC; CDR3 protein: CASGLPGTSGSHGGEQFF